This passage covers 24 T cell receptor beta chains from one sample sequenced in a study of T-cell memory formation after mild COVID-19. In TCRdb, the 5' RACE reads were re-called with MiXCR into one record per CDR3 protein. The data contain fewer than 250,000 distinct CDR3 sequences, around 25% of them singletons. Sequences were obtained from PBMCs or a T cell subset sorted from them (not recorded which). The receptors come from an adult woman who had mild COVID-19 (a few samples of this study predate the infection). Cell type and time point are not known.

This clonotype turned up a few times. CDR3 in DNA: TGTGCCAGCAGCCCCTCCCTCCTAGGCTCCTACAATGAGCAGTTCTTC. Protein product: CASSPSLLGSYNEQFF. The rearrangement links TRBV6-2 or TRBV6-3 to TRBJ2-1, with no clear D. The CDR3 loop spans 16 amino acids. Looked up from germline, CDR1 is MNHEY and CDR2 is SVGEGT. Trimming left V 6 bases short and J 0 bases short, with 15 bases between.

This clonotype occurred a few times. V and J are TRBV5-4 and TRBJ2-3; tentative D call: TRBD1 (6 bases). Germline V lookup: CDR1 SGHNT, CDR2 YYREEE (reference sequence). Trimming removed 3 bases from V and 3 bases from J, with 11 bases in between. This CDR3 comprises 14 residues. CDR3 sequence (DNA): TGTGCCAGCAGCTGGCAAGGGGGAACAGATACGCAGTATTTT. Translated, it gives CASSWQGGTDTQYF.

CDR3 DNA: TGCAGCGTTTCTACAGGTTTTAACTATGGCTACACCTTC. It yields the protein CSVSTGFNYGYTF. The rearrangement uses TRBV29-1 and TRBJ1-2; the D gene is possibly TRBD1 (5 bases). Trimming removed 5 bases from V and 1 base from J, with 11 bases in between. CDR3 length equals 13 residues. Germline values: CDR1 SQVTM, CDR2 ANQGSEA.

The chain uses TRBV5-5 and TRBJ2-5; D possibly matches TRBD1 or TRBD2 (7 bases each). From germline, CDR1 is SGHKS and CDR2 YYEKEE (reference sequence). Trimming pared 6 bases from V and 1 base from J, leaving 16 bases between. The CDR3 contains 15 residues. CDR3 residues: CASTRGGTVQETQYF. The CDR3 nucleotides read TGTGCCAGCACCCGGGGAGGGACAGTCCAAGAGACCCAGTACTTC.

The V gene is TRBV30, the J gene TRBJ1-2; 8 nucleotides line up with TRBD1. CDR3 length equals 15 residues. With V trimmed by 2 bases and J by 2 bases, 7 bases remained unmatched. Germline loops: CDR1 GTSNPN, CDR2 SVGIG (reference sequence). CDR3 region: CAWSFRTGRNYGYTF. CDR3 DNA: TGTGCCTGGAGTTTCCGGACAGGGCGCAACTATGGCTACACCTTC.

The chain joins TRBV3-1 to TRBJ1-2, with D perhaps matching TRBD1 (5 bases). This CDR3 has 14 residues. Germline V gene sequence: CDR1 LGHDT, CDR2 YNNKEL (reference sequence). Trimming shortened V by 1 base and J by 7 bases, and 13 bases separated the two germline ends. The CDR3 spells CASSQVGGTGGYTF. In nucleotides, the CDR3 is TGTGCCAGCAGCCAAGTCGGAGGGACCGGTGGCTACACCTTC.

The chain uses TRBV5-1 and TRBJ2-5; D call uncertain. V dropped 3 bases and J dropped 4 bases, with 10 bases sitting between them. This CDR3 region has 13 residues. Germline-derived CDR1 and CDR2 are SGHRS and YFSETQ. The DNA for the CDR3 is TGCGCCAGCAGCTCACCATTAGGAGAGACCCAGTACTTC. It yields the protein CASSSPLGETQYF. The variable domain in full, completed from reference TRBV5-1 and TRBJ2-5, reads KAGVTQTPRYLIKTRGQQVTLSCSPISGHRSVSWYQQTPGQGLQFLFEYFSETQRNKGNFPGRFSGRQFSNSRSEMNVSTLELGDSALYLCASSSPLGETQYFGPGTRLLVL.

There are a few counts of this clonotype. The chain carries TRBV4-1 and TRBJ2-7, with D perhaps matching TRBD1 (5 bases). Germline V CDR1 and CDR2: MGHRA, YSYEKL. The CDR3 sequence is 14 residues long. Trimming shortened V by 1 base and J by 4 bases, and 11 bases separated the two germline ends. In DNA, the CDR3 is TGCGCCAGCAGCCAAGGGCCAGGGTTGTACGAGCAGTACTTC. Protein sequence: CASSQGPGLYEQYF.

This clonotype was detected a few times. This sequence joins TRBV7-9 and TRBJ2-3, with D possibly TRBD1 on 6 matching bases. The CDR3 loop spans 13 amino acids. Trimming shortened V by 2 bases and J by 6 bases, and 9 bases separated the two germline ends. Germline assignment: CDR1 SEHNR and CDR2 FQNEAQ (reference sequence). The CDR3 here is CASSLNQGDTQYF. DNA of the CDR3: TGTGCCAGCAGCTTAAACCAGGGGGATACGCAGTATTTT.

This chain connects TRBV29-1 to TRBJ2-1, with 15 bases fitting TRBD2. The trim removed 7 bases at V and 5 bases at J, leaving 3 bases unmatched. The germline gives CDR1 SQVTM, CDR2 ANQGSEA. The CDR3 is made up of 14 amino acids. The CDR3 is CSAGTSGRNNEQFF. CDR3 in DNA: TGCAGCGCCGGGACTAGCGGGAGGAACAATGAGCAGTTCTTC.

The sample holds a few counts of this clonotype. The rearrangement links TRBV20-1 to TRBJ1-5; 7 bases agree with TRBD1. V was pared by 3 bases and J by 4 bases, with 9 bases of the junction left unmatched. CDR3 size: 15 residues. Germline CDR1 and CDR2: DFQATT and SNEGSKA (reference sequence). The DNA of the CDR3 is TGCAGTGCTAGGCCCGGGACAGTCGTTAATCAGCCCCAGCATTTT. Its protein is CSARPGTVVNQPQHF.

This clonotype was seen ten or more times. A junction end diverges from the germline sequence, so it may reflect a read error. The chain is built from TRBV5-1 and TRBJ1-2; perhaps TRBD1 as D (6 bases). This CDR3 is built from 13 residues. CDR1 and CDR2 from the germline V gene are SGHRS and YFSETQ. The chain's CDR3 is CASSLGHNYGYTF. CDR3 coding DNA: TGTGCCAGCAGCTTGGGACATAACTATGGCTACACCTTC.

The J gene is TRBJ1-5, the V gene TRBV5-6, with TRBD1 identical over 9 bases. Trimming cost V 4 bases and J 2 bases; bases outside gene matches: 13. Per the germline V gene, CDR1 is SGHDT and CDR2 is YYEEEE. The CDR3 runs 18 residues. CDR3 sequence: CASSAKGGTGTGNQPQHF. CDR3 coding DNA: TGTGCCAGCAGCGCGAAGGGGGGGACAGGGACGGGCAATCAGCCCCAGCATTTT. Full variable domain (rest looked up from reference TRBV5-6 and TRBJ1-5): DAGVTQSPTHLIKTRGQQVTLRCSPKSGHDTVSWYQQALGQGPQFIFQYYEEEERQRGNFPDRFSGHQFPNYSSELNVNALLLGDSALYLCASSAKGGTGTGNQPQHFGDGTRLSIL.

There are many counts of this clonotype. This chain connects TRBV20-1 to TRBJ2-7, with 13 bases that match TRBD2. This CDR3 is built from 12 residues. Germline CDR1 DFQATT, CDR2 SNEGSKA (reference sequence). The trim removed 7 bases at V and 6 bases at J, leaving 3 bases unmatched. As DNA, the CDR3 is TGCAGTGGGGGACTAGCGGGACCCGAGCAGTACTTC. As protein: CSGGLAGPEQYF.

The chain employs TRBV5-1 and TRBJ2-5, with unresolved D. The CDR3 extends over 17 amino acids. Germline V gene data show CDR1 as SGHRS and CDR2 as YFSETQ. V shed 1 base and J shed 5 bases, with 21 bases lying between them. CDR3 region: CASSLSSGMAVGETQYF. CDR3 bases: TGCGCCAGCAGCTTGAGCTCTGGGATGGCGGTAGGGGAGACCCAGTACTTC.

The chain carries TRBV12-3 or TRBV12-4 and TRBJ2-5, with TRBD2 matching 8 bases. This CDR3 spans 17 amino acids. V shed 7 bases and J 5 bases; nucleotides not matched to a gene: 18. The CDR3 loop is CASTSWSGRVGAETQYF. CDR3 DNA: TGTGCCAGCACGAGTTGGTCCGGGAGGGTAGGCGCGGAGACCCAGTACTTC.

J is TRBJ2-1 and V is TRBV29-1; no firm D call. V dropped 5 bases and J dropped 0 bases, with 11 bases sitting between them. The CDR3 spans 14 residues. Germline V CDR1 and CDR2: SQVTM, ANQGSEA. DNA of the CDR3: TGCAGCGTTACTACAGCTTTCTCCTACAATGAGCAGTTCTTC. Its translation: CSVTTAFSYNEQFF.

The chain joins TRBV24-1 to TRBJ2-5; D gene ambiguous. This CDR3 is 16 amino acids long. The V gene's germline CDR1 is KGHDR and CDR2 SFDVKD. Trimming pared 3 bases from V and 4 bases from J, leaving 17 bases between. In DNA form, the CDR3 reads TGTGCCACCAGTGATCGGACGACCCTCCGTACAGAGACCCAGTACTTC. Amino acid sequence: CATSDRTTLRTETQYF.

The CDR3 nucleotides are TGTGCCAGCAGTCCTCAGGAGTCCTCGAACACTGAAGCTTTCTTT. The encoded protein is CASSPQESSNTEAFF. This chain links TRBV12-3 or TRBV12-4 with TRBJ1-1; no reliable D call. The V gene lost 5 bases and the J gene lost 1 base, with 14 bases spanning the gap. The CDR3 spans 15 residues.

The V and J genes are TRBV6-1 and TRBJ2-7, with TRBD1 matching 9 bases. V shed 0 bases, J shed 5 bases, and the junction held 8 bases outside the gene matches. The CDR3 contains 16 residues. Germline values: CDR1 MNHNS, CDR2 SASEGT. The CDR3 DNA reads as TGTGCCAGCAGTGAAGCGCCGGGACAGGGTGTCCACGAGCAGTACTTC. This translates into CASSEAPGQGVHEQYF.

This clonotype was counted a few times. The J gene is TRBJ1-3, the V gene TRBV5-1; tentative D call: TRBD1 (5 bases). CDR3 size: 12 residues. CDR1 and CDR2 (germline): SGHRS, YFSETQ. The V and J ends lost 4 bases and 8 bases respectively, with 10 bases between them. DNA for the CDR3: TGCGCCAGCAGCCGGTCCAGGGACACCATATATTTT. Encoded protein: CASSRSRDTIYF.

V usage is TRBV11-1 and J usage is TRBJ2-3; 10 bases align to TRBD2. The CDR3 contains 19 residues. Per the germline V gene, CDR1 is SGHAT and CDR2 is FQDESV (reference sequence). Trimming took 2 bases from V and 5 from J; bases not matched to a gene: 16. CDR3 nucleotides: TGTGCCAGCAGCTTATTGGTGATAGCGGGAGGTAAAGGGCAAGATACGCAGTATTTT. Translated, it gives CASSLLVIAGGKGQDTQYF.

The chain employs TRBV9 and TRBJ1-5; TRBD1 agrees at 7 bases. The CDR3 contains 14 residues. Germline loops: CDR1 SGDLS, CDR2 YYNGEE. The V segment lost 3 bases and the J segment 3 bases; nucleotides outside the gene matches: 3. CDR3 coding DNA: TGTGCCAGCAGCGCGGGACAGATCAATCAGCCCCAGCATTTT. Protein product: CASSAGQINQPQHF.

This clonotype has just a few counts. The CDR3 protein is CAWSPGLAEGELFF. CDR3 DNA sequence: TGTGCCTGGTCACCGGGACTAGCGGAGGGGGAGCTGTTTTTT. The rearrangement links TRBV30 to TRBJ2-2; 11 nucleotides align to TRBD2. Germline assignment: CDR1 GTSNPN and CDR2 SVGIG (reference sequence). The CDR3 totals 14 residues. The V and J ends lost 5 bases and 8 bases, in that order; junction bases with no gene match: 7.